The sequence of this TCR beta chain was determined in a study of cytomegalovirus exposure and HLA in healthy donors. Notes on the study in general: Differences between HLA loci emerged in a later analysis of TCR association rates, with DRB1 most and HLA-C fewest. Sequences of the TCR beta chain were said to predict the HLA-A and HLA-B alleles of most subjects accurately.

On this clone itself: What it binds is unknown.

Donors in the study were healthy people who gave bone marrow. PCR amplification relied on 60 Vbeta primers (plus 13 Jbeta primers). Authors' processing steps: Unique TCR beta chains numbered around 75 million in a later analysis, with roughly 11 million shared. TCRdb's copy holds only in-frame clones and misses some; the assay was immunoSEQ multiplex PCR. From that table come the V and J calls and clone size; the DNA was used to work out D and trimming. The sample lists under 200,000 clones, about 73% occurring once. The germline gives CDR1 SGHRS, CDR2 YFSETQ. The CDR3 is made up of 12 amino acids. V was clipped by 5 bases and J by 4 bases, with 9 bases between them.

The J gene is TRBJ1-2, the V gene TRBV5-1; D is perhaps TRBD1 (6 bases). The specimen sequenced was PBMCs. The receptor comes from a woman aged 35 to 49 in good health and CMV-seronegative. DNA for the CDR3: TGCGCCAGCAGGGACAGCTTCTATGGCTACACCTTC. It is translated as CASRDSFYGYTF.